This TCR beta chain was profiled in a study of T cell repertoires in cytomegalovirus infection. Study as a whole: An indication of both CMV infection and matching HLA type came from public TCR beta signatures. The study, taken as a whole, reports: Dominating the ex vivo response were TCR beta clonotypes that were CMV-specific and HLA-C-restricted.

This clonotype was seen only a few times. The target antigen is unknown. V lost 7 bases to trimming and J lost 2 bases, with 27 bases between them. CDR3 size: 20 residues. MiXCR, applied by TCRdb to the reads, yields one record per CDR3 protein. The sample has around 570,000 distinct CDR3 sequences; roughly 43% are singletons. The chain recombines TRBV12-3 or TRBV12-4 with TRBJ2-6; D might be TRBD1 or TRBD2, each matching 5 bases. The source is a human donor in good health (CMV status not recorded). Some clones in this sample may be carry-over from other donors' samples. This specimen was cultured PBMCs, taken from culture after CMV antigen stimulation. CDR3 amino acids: CASTHSHGTARIAGANVLTF. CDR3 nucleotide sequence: TGTGCCAGCACTCATTCCCACGGGACCGCTAGAATAGCTGGGGCCAACGTCCTGACTTTC.